The clone carrying this TCR beta chain was counted many times. No antigen is known for it. For TCR beta, libraries came from iRepertoire HTBI primers and Arm-PCR of CDR3 regions. TCRdb passed the multiplex PCR reads through MiXCR, listing each CDR3 protein once. The sample holds roughly 450,000 distinct CDR3 sequences, approximately 23% seen once. These data originate in a study of regulatory T cells in long-lasting Graves disease. General study findings and limits: Newly diagnosed Graves' patients exceeded persistent ones in TCR diversity. Peripheral blood was the sole material, not thyroid tissue.

The CDR3 spans 16 residues. Per germline, CDR1 SGHTA and CDR2 FQGNSA. Unmatched junction bases numbered 9, after V lost 2 bases and J lost 2 bases. As for time point: persistent/refractory GD, antithyroid drugs over 5 years with positive TRAb. The authors made the TCR library using RNA they extracted from PBMCs. The J gene is TRBJ2-7, the V gene TRBV7-2; 7 bases are shared with TRBD2. The clonotype was recovered from a female donor with Graves disease. The input for sequencing was peripheral blood mononuclear cells (PBMCs), taken when the disease was refractory, from a patient treated with antithyroid drugs. CDR3 protein: CASSLTGGGLPYEQYF. The CDR3 bases are TGTGCCAGCAGCTTAACGGGAGGAGGACTTCCCTACGAGCAGTACTTC.